Below, one T cell receptor (beta chain) is given with its context. Antigen unknown. This entry belongs to a study of T cells after yellow fever vaccination. Notes on the study in general: Secondary responses were weaker yet peaked faster, day 5 versus 15. In post-booster samples, most primary-vaccination clones reappeared (under 98% CD4, 88% CD8).

For TCR, cDNA came from 5'RACE template switching, which added a universal primer site and UMIs. TCRdb re-called the 5' RACE reads through MiXCR, storing one row per CDR3 protein. This repertoire shows 250,000 to 300,000 distinct CDR3 sequences, about 5.2% found once; its top ten account for more than 3%. Germline CDR1 SGHRS, CDR2 YFSETQ. V was clipped by 4 bases and J by 4 bases; unmatched bases: 2. The CDR3 has 13 amino acids. The source was CD4+ T cells sorted from PBMCs, collected on the day of the yellow fever booster vaccination. This clonotype was obtained from a man aged 18-30 years who received the YFV17D yellow fever vaccine. The chain carries TRBV5-1 and TRBJ2-1, with TRBD1 matching 7 bases. CDR3 amino acids: CASSMGQYNEQFF. The DNA of the CDR3 is TGCGCCAGCAGCATGGGACAGTACAATGAGCAGTTCTTC. The full variable domain, rest sourced from reference TRBV5-1 and TRBJ2-1, is KAGVTQTPRYLIKTRGQQVTLSCSPISGHRSVSWYQQTPGQGLQFLFEYFSETQRNKGNFPGRFSGRQFSNSRSEMNVSTLELGDSALYLCASSMGQYNEQFFGPGTRLTVL.